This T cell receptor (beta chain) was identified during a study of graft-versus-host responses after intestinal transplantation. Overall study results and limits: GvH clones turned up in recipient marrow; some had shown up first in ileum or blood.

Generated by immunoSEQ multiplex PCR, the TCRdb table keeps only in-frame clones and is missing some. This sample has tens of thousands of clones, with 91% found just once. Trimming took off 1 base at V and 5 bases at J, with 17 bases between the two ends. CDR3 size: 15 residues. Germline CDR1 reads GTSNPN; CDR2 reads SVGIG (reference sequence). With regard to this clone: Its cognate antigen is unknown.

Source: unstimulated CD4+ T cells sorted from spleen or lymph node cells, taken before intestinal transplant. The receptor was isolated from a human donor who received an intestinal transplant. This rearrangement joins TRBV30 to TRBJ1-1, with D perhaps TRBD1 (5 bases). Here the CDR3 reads CAWSGRRGVETEAFF. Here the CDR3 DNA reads TGTGCCTGGAGTGGTAGGAGGGGCGTAGAAACTGAAGCTTTCTTT.